The clone carrying this T cell receptor (beta chain) has a single count. This table comes from immunoSEQ multiplex PCR, and its TCRdb copy is limited to in-frame clones, with some not included. The data show about 260,000 clones, 88% seen once. The data belong to a study of blood T cell repertoires in COVID-19. Overall study: Nucleic acid was either cDNA or gDNA, and it came from T cells, B-cell-depleted T cells, or PBMCs.

This CDR3 region has 16 residues. Losses at the gene ends were 3 bases for V and 7 bases for J; bases not matched to a gene: 7. From germline, CDR1 is MDHEN and CDR2 SYDVKM. The chain uses TRBV28 and TRBJ1-6; the match to TRBD1 covers 9 bases. The receptor was derived from a woman aged 40 to 50 with acute COVID-19. The sample consisted of PBMCs or T cells enriched from blood (not recorded which). CDR3 sequence (DNA): TGTGCCAGCAGTTTCAGGACAGGGGTCGGGAATTCACCCCTCCACTTT. This codes for CASSFRTGVGNSPLHF.